This T cell receptor beta chain is drawn from a study of T cells after yellow fever vaccination (dated by TCRdb to the late 2010s). Study-level background: The SMART-Seq v4 Ultra Low Input RNA kit was used to prepare libraries from fractions with low cell numbers. Bulk TCR alpha and beta repertoires were sequenced longitudinally to track T-cell clones before and after primary and booster YFV17D yellow fever vaccination. Two healthy male donors made up the cohort, one aged 18 to 29 years and the other aged 30 to 40 years. Blood samples were taken at several timepoints before and after primary and secondary immunization, and bulk PBMC replicates and cell subsets were isolated.

TCRdb names Illumina NovaSeq 6000 as the instrument used. TCR cDNA was synthesized by 5'RACE template switching, which introduced a universal primer site and unique molecular identifiers. Priming of cDNA synthesis was performed from both the TCR alpha and TCR beta constant segments. Two PCR steps were used to amplify libraries, with sample barcodes and sequencing adapters being added in the second step. Sequencing of libraries was performed on Illumina HiSeq 2500 (2x100 bp) or NovaSeq (2x150 bp). In the paper's pipeline: Reads were demultiplexed and collapsed into UMI consensus sequences with MIGEC, and V(D)J alignment was performed with MiXCR. Vaccine-responding clonotypes were identified with edgeR using replicate PBMC samples, with FDR below 0.01 and a log2 fold change above 5 up to day 15 being required. CD4 or CD8 identity was assigned to each bulk clonotype according to whether the clonotype was present at higher abundance in the sequenced CD4 repertoire or the sequenced CD8 repertoire. Using fastp trimming at Q25 and MiXCR clonotype assembly, TCRdb reanalyzed the public sequencing data and kept in-frame beta chains. Each entry merges the rows of one CDR3 protein and shows their most common DNA and genes. For this entry, the V and J calls and clone size follow TCRdb and not the study's own pipeline. The sample has roughly 400,000 distinct CDR3 sequences on record, around 19% of them singletons. Of the sample, roughly a sixth falls within the top ten clones.

Study-level results and caveats: The secondary T-cell response was found to be weaker but faster than the primary response, with a peak reached on day 5 rather than on day 15. A small fraction of clonotypes showed up in both the CD4 and CD8 compartments, probably as a result of convergent recombination. Because the study included only a couple of donors, the extent to which the findings can be generalized is limited. Because abundant contaminating clonotypes from the bulk population could be contained in FACS-sorted repertoires, computational filtering was required. Most clones expanded after primary vaccination (96% of CD4 and 88% of CD8) were re-detected after the booster, suggesting that broad memory maintenance occurred.

This specimen's treatment or condition label, per the study, means: live attenuated yellow fever vaccine strain. Two biological replicates of bulk PBMCs were collected at each blood-draw timepoint. PBMCs were isolated from peripheral blood using a standard Ficoll-Paque protocol. TriZol was used to extract RNA from bulk PBMCs, from CD4 and CD8 fractions, and from dextramer-positive and dextramer-negative fractions. Taken from cysteine to phenylalanine, the CDR3 has 13 residues. Here the CDR3 DNA is all that survives: 39 bases in frame from base 1. The germline ends are 9 bases apart after V is trimmed by 2 bases and J by 7 bases. This clonotype was detected only a few times. Its recognized antigen is unknown. One base away there is no much larger clone; base qualities are not given.

The TCR originated in a man aged 18 to 30 who received the YFV17D yellow fever vaccine. The source was PBMCs, collected before the yellow fever booster vaccination. The V and J genes are TRBV12-3 or TRBV12-4 and TRBJ2-4, with the D call tentatively TRBD1 or TRBD2, each fitting 6 bases. The DNA sequence is TGTGCCAGCAGTTTAAGGGGGGAGAACATTCAGTACTTC. This yields the protein CASSLRGENIQYF.